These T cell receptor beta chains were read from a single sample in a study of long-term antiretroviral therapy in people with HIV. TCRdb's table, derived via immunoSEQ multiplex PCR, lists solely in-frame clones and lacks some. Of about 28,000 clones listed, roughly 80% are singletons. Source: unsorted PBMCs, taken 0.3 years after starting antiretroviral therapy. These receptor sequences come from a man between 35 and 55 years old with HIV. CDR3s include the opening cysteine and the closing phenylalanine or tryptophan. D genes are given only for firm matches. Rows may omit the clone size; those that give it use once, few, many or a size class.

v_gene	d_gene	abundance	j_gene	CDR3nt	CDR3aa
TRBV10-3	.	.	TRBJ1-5	TGTGCCATCAGCCAGGGTGGGGATCAGCCCCAGCATTTT	CAISQGGDQPQHF
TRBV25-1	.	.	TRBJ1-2	TGTGCCAGCAGTTATGAAGGGAATGGCTACACCTTC	CASSYEGNGYTF
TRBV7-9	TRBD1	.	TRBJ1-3	TGTGCCAGCAGCCCGACAGGGCTTCTTGGAAACACCATATATTTT	CASSPTGLLGNTIYF
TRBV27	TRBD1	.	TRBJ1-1	TGTGCCAGCAGTTGGAGGGACAGGGGTACGGCTTTCTTT	CASSWRDRGTAFF
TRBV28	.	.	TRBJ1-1	TGTGCCAGCAGTTTGGACCCGATGAACACTGAAGCTTTCTTT	CASSLDPMNTEAFF
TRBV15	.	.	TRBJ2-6	TGTGCCACCAGCAGATCCCTTACCTCTGGGGCCAACGTCCTGACTTTC	CATSRSLTSGANVLTF
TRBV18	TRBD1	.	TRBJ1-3	TGTGCCAGCTCACCATCCGGGACAGGGGTCGGAAACACCATATATTTT	CASSPSGTGVGNTIYF
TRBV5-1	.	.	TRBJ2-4	TGCGCCAGCAGCTTCCGGACAGACGGAAACATTCAGTACTTC	CASSFRTDGNIQYF
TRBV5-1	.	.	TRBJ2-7	TGCGCCAGCAGCTTGGAGGCTCAATACTACGAGCAGTACTTC	CASSLEAQYYEQYF
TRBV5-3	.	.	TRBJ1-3	TGTGCCAGAAGTAAAATACAGGGTGACTCTGGAAACACCATATATTTT	CARSKIQGDSGNTIYF
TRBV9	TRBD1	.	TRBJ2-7	TGTGCCAGCAGCGTAGGGACAGGGGTAGGCGAGCAGTACTTC	CASSVGTGVGEQYF
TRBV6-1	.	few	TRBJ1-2	TGTGCCAGCAGTGAACACGGGGAGGGCTACACCTTC	CASSEHGEGYTF
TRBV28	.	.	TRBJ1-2	TGTGCCAGCAGTCCTGGCGGGCGTGGAGGTCCCGGGCTAACAGGTGGCTACACCTTC	CASSPGGRGGPGLTGGYTF
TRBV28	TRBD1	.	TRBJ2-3	TGTGCCAGCAGCTGGACAGGGGATTTCCCAGATACGCAGTATTTT	CASSWTGDFPDTQYF
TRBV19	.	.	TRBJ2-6	TGTGCCAGTACCACGGGACGTCTCTCTGGGGCCAACGTCCTGACTTTC	CASTTGRLSGANVLTF
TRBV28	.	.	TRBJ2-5	TGTGCCACCGCCCAAAACGGGGGAGGTGTGGGTAGGGAGACCCAGTACTTC	CATAQNGGGVGRETQYF
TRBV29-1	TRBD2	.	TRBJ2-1	TGCAGCGTTTGGACTAGCGGGATCGATGAGCAGTTCTTC	CSVWTSGIDEQFF
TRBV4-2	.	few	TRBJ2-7	TGTGCCAGCAGCCAGGGAGGTAGCGAGCAGTACTTC	CASSQGGSEQYF
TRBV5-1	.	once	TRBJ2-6	TGCGCCAGCAGCCTGGGAACAGGGGCCAACGTCCTGACTTTC	CASSLGTGANVLTF
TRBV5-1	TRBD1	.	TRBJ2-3	TGCGCCAGCAGCTTCGGACAGGGGGGGGGCACAGATACGCAGTATTTT	CASSFGQGGGTDTQYF
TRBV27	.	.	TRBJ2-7	TGTGCCAGCAGTCTAAGCACAACCGCCTCCTACGAGCAGTACTTC	CASSLSTTASYEQYF
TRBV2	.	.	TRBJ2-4	TGTGCCAGCAGTGTTGTAGCTACTTTTCTAAACATTCAGTACTTC	CASSVVATFLNIQYF
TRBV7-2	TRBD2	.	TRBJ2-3	TGTGCCAGCAGCTCATATACTAGCGGCCGCACAGATACGCAGTATTTT	CASSSYTSGRTDTQYF
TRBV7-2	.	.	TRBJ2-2	TGTGCCAGCAGCTTAGCGTATTTAGGGGGAACGAACACCGGGGAGCTGTTTTTT	CASSLAYLGGTNTGELFF
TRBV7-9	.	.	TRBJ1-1	TGTGCCAGCAGCCTGGGAGGTATGAACACTGAAGCTTTCTTT	CASSLGGMNTEAFF
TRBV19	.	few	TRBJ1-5	TGTGCCAGTAGTATGGAGAGCGTCAATCAGCCCCAGCATTTT	CASSMESVNQPQHF
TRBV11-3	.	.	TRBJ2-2	TGTGCCAGCAGCTTAGATGGGTTGAGTACCGGGGAGCTGTTTTTT	CASSLDGLSTGELFF
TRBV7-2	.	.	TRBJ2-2	TGTGCCAGCAGTCCCCGGAGGACCGGGGAGCTGTTTTTT	CASSPRRTGELFF
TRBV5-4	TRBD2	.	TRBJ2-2	TGTGCCAGCAGCTCAACAACCGGGACTAGCGGCACCGGGGAGCTGTTTTTT	CASSSTTGTSGTGELFF
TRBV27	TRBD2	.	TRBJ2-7	TGTGCCAGCAGTCCAGCGGGGGGGAGTTACGAGCAGTACTTC	CASSPAGGSYEQYF
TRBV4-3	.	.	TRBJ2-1	TGCGCCAGCAGCCAAGATGATAGCGGTTACAATGAGCAGTTCTTC	CASSQDDSGYNEQFF
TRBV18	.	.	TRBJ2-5	TGTGCCAGCTCACCGGCGGACTCTGTAGGGACCCAGTACTTC	CASSPADSVGTQYF
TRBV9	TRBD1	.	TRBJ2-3	TGTGCCAGCACCCCAGGGGGCGCGGGAGATACGCAGTATTTT	CASTPGGAGDTQYF
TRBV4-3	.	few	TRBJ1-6	TGCGCCAGCAGCCAAGAACCGTGGACCGGCTATAATTCACCCCTCCACTTT	CASSQEPWTGYNSPLHF
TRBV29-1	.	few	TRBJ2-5	TGCAGCGCGCTCAGGGGGGTGGGAGAGACCCAGTACTTC	CSALRGVGETQYF
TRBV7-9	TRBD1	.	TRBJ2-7	TGTGCCAGCAGCGGACGGGACAGTACACCGTTCTACGAGCAGTACTTC	CASSGRDSTPFYEQYF
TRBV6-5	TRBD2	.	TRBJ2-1	TGTGCCAGCAGTTACTCCAAGACTAGCAGTCACAATGAGCAGTTCTTC	CASSYSKTSSHNEQFF
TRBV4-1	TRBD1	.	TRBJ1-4	TGCGCCAGCAGCCAAGCAGGCAGGGGGCTAGAAAAACTGTTTTTT	CASSQAGRGLEKLFF
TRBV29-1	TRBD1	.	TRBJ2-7	TGCAGCGTTGAGACAGGGGCCGAGCAGTACTTC	CSVETGAEQYF
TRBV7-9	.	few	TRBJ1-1	TGTGCCAGCAGCTTAGCGTTGGGGACCATGAACACTGAAGCTTTCTTT	CASSLALGTMNTEAFF
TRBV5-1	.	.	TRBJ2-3	TGCGCCAGCAGCCGTGGAGGGACCACAGATACGCAGTATTTT	CASSRGGTTDTQYF
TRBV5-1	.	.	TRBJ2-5	TGCGCCAGCAGCTTGGGGGCGGTACAAGAGACCCAGTACTTC	CASSLGAVQETQYF
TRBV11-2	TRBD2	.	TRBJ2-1	TGTGCCAGCAGCTTAGAACGGGCGGGAGTTAGGAATGAGCAGTTCTTC	CASSLERAGVRNEQFF
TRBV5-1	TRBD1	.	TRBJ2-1	TGCGCCAGCAGCCGGACAGGGTTTGGGTACAATGAGCAGTTCTTC	CASSRTGFGYNEQFF
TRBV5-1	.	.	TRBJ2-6	TGCGCCAGCAGCTTCGGATCCCCCGCCAACGTCCTGACTTTC	CASSFGSPANVLTF
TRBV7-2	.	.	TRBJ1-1	TGTGCCAGCTCGTCTAACAGGGTCATGAACACTGAAGCTTTCTTT	CASSSNRVMNTEAFF
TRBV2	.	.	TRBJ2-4	TGTGCCAGCAGCCCGACTAGTCTAGCCAAAAACATTCAGTACTTC	CASSPTSLAKNIQYF
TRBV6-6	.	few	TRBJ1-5	TGTGCCAGCAGTCTCAGGGTGGATCAGCCCCAGCATTTT	CASSLRVDQPQHF